The next 14 T cell receptor beta chains were all read from a single sample in a study of CD8+ T cells in alopecia areata. Treatment denoted: oral pan-JAK inhibitor, 5-10 mg twice daily. Sequencing relied on a cDNA template that was reverse transcribed from extracted RNA. Profiling relied on immunoSEQ multiplex PCR, and the TCRdb table lists in-frame clones only, not all of them. The sample yields tens of thousands of clones, about three quarters seen once. The specimen was CD8+ T cells sorted from blood, collected at approximately week 42, from a patient treated with tofacitinib. The source is a human donor with alopecia areata.

The rearrangement uses TRBV7-9 and TRBJ1-2, with 9 bases aligning to TRBD1. After removal of 1 base from V and 3 bases from J, the junction contained 3 bases not matched to a gene. Germline values: CDR1 SEHNR, CDR2 FQNEAQ (reference sequence). The CDR3 is 15 amino acids. The CDR3 DNA follows: TGTGCCAGCAGCTTAGGGGACAGGGCCCACTATGGCTACACCTTC. Amino acids: CASSLGDRAHYGYTF.

This clone was counted only a few times. The same CDR3 can be traced to other DNA sequences in this sample. The J gene is TRBJ1-1, the V gene TRBV5-6, with D possibly being TRBD1 (5 bases). The V gene lost 4 bases and the J gene lost 5 bases, with 9 bases spanning the gap. The CDR3 has 12 amino acids. The germline gives CDR1 SGHDT, CDR2 YYEEEE. In DNA, the CDR3 is TGTGCCAGCAGCCGGGGACTGACTGAAGCTTTCTTT. It translates to CASSRGLTEAFF.

This clone came up once. This chain uses TRBV6-5 with TRBJ1-1, with a possible D match to TRBD1 (6 bases). CDR3 length equals 15 residues. CDR1 and CDR2 (germline): MNHEY, SVGAGI. V was trimmed by 0 bases and J by 5 bases, leaving 13 bases between them. CDR3 amino acids: CASSYSELRGTEAFF. As DNA, the CDR3 is TGTGCCAGCAGTTACTCGGAACTCAGGGGAACTGAAGCTTTCTTT.

J is TRBJ2-3 and V is TRBV4-3; 11 bases are shared with TRBD2. Looked up from germline, CDR1 is LGHNA and CDR2 is YSLEER. The CDR3 loop spans 16 amino acids. Unmatched junction bases numbered 0, after V lost 0 bases and J lost 1 base. The CDR3 here is CASSQEGLAGTDTQYF. The CDR3 region has the DNA TGCGCCAGCAGCCAAGAGGGACTAGCGGGCACAGATACGCAGTATTTT.

The gene calls are TRBV19 and TRBJ2-1; D may be TRBD1 (6 bases). CDR3 length equals 13 residues. Germline-derived CDR1 and CDR2 are LNHDA and SQIVND (reference sequence). V was pared by 5 bases and J by 7 bases, with 12 bases between. This CDR3 reads CASSPDRPNEQFF. The DNA of the CDR3 is TGTGCCAGTAGTCCCGACAGGCCTAATGAGCAGTTCTTC.

The chain uses TRBV9 and TRBJ2-3; no reliable D call. V dropped 0 bases and J dropped 6 bases, with 5 bases sitting between them. The CDR3 is 12 amino acids. The germline V gene encodes CDR1 SGDLS and CDR2 YYNGEE. CDR3 sequence (DNA): TGTGCCAGCAGCGTAGGGAAGGATACGCAGTATTTT. This gives the protein CASSVGKDTQYF.

This clone was found once. V gene TRBV30 combines with J gene TRBJ1-1; D might be TRBD1 (6 bases). V dropped 5 bases and J dropped 1 base, with 14 bases sitting between them. Germline V CDR1 and CDR2: GTSNPN, SVGIG (reference sequence). This CDR3 is 14 amino acids long. CDR3 residues: CAWVLGGPNTEAFF. CDR3 coding DNA: TGTGCCTGGGTCCTTGGGGGGCCGAACACTGAAGCTTTCTTT.

The chain joins TRBV5-1 to TRBJ2-7, with 8 bases aligning to TRBD1. The CDR3 runs 15 residues. The J segment lost 2 bases and the V segment lost 0 bases, leaving 4 bases of the junction unmatched. CDR1 SGHRS and CDR2 YFSETQ come from the germline V gene. CDR3 protein: CASSLGGQVAYEQYF. For the CDR3, the DNA is TGCGCCAGCAGCTTGGGGGGACAGGTGGCCTACGAGCAGTACTTC.

This chain links TRBV19 with TRBJ1-1; 10 bases are shared with TRBD1. J gave up 4 bases and V 5 bases, and 4 bases lay outside the gene matches. Germline assignment: CDR1 LNHDA and CDR2 SQIVND (reference sequence). The length of the CDR3 is 14 residues. The CDR3 spells CASSWRTGGTEAFF. The CDR3 coding sequence is TGTGCCAGTAGTTGGCGGACAGGGGGCACTGAAGCTTTCTTT.

This clone occurred a few times. This chain links TRBV28 with TRBJ1-5, with TRBD1 matching over 8 bases. V shed 8 bases, J shed 10 bases, and the junction held 7 bases outside the gene matches. CDR3 size: 12 residues. Germline CDR1 reads MDHEN; CDR2 reads SYDVKM. Here the CDR3 DNA reads TGTGCCAGCGCGACAGGGGATGGACCCCAGCATTTT. As protein: CASATGDGPQHF.

This chain uses TRBV27 with TRBJ1-5; 7 nucleotides agree with TRBD1. With V trimmed by 10 bases and J by 6 bases, 9 bases remained unmatched. CDR3 length: 13 amino acids. Germline V gives CDR1 MNHEY, CDR2 SMNVEV (reference sequence). CDR3 bases: TGTGCCACTAGAGGGGGCAGGGGTCAGCCCCAGCATTTT. It yields the protein CATRGGRGQPQHF.

V usage is TRBV25-1 and J usage is TRBJ2-7; no reliable D call. CDR1 and CDR2 (germline): MGHDK, SYGVNS. V was trimmed by 2 bases and J by 2 bases, leaving 7 bases between them. The CDR3 is 13 residues long. The CDR3: CASSERTAYEQYF. The CDR3, as DNA: TGTGCCAGCAGTGAAAGAACGGCCTACGAGCAGTACTTC.

The chain couples TRBV13 to TRBJ1-2, with D possibly being TRBD1 (5 bases). The V end was cut by 4 bases, the J end by 8 bases, with 14 bases between. The CDR3 spans 13 residues. The germline CDR1 and CDR2 sequences are PRHDT and FYEKMQ (reference sequence). CDR3 in DNA: TGTGCCAGCAGCTGGGGACCACGGGAGGGCTACACCTTC. Protein: CASSWGPREGYTF.

The chain employs TRBV27 and TRBJ2-1; possibly TRBD1 for D (6 bases). V dropped 4 bases and J dropped 9 bases, with 13 bases sitting between them. The V gene's germline CDR1 is MNHEY and CDR2 SMNVEV (reference sequence). This CDR3 spans 13 amino acids. DNA for the CDR3: TGTGCCAGCAGTTCTCCTACAGGGACTGAGCAGTTCTTC. It is translated as CASSSPTGTEQFF.